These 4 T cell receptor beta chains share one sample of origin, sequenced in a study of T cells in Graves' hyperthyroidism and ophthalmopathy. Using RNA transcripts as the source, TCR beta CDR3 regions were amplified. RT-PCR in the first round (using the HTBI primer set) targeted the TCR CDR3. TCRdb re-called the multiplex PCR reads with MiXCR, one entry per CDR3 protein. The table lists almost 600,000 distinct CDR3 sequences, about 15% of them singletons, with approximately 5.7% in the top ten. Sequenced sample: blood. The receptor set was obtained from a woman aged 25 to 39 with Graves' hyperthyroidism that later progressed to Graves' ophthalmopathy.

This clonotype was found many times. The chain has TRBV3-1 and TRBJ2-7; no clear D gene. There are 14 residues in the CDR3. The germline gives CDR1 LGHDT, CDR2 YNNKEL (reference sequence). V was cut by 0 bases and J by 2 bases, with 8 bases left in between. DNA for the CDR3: TGTGCCAGCAGCCAAGATCGGCTAGCCTACGAGCAGTACTTC. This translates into CASSQDRLAYEQYF.

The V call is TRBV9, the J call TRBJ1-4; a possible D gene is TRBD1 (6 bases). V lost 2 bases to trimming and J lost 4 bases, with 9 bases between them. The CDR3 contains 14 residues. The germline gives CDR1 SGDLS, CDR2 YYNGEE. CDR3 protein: CASSVAGDNEKLFF. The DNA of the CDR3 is TGTGCCAGCAGCGTGGCAGGGGATAATGAAAAACTGTTTTTT.

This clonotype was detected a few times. The CDR3 loop is CATGLAWVGGTDTQYF. In DNA form, the CDR3 reads TGTGCCACGGGACTAGCGTGGGTCGGTGGAACAGATACGCAGTATTTT. V gene TRBV5-4 combines with J gene TRBJ2-3; 10 bases agree with TRBD2. The J segment lost 3 bases and the V segment lost 9 bases, leaving 13 bases of the junction unmatched. The CDR3 contains 16 residues. Per germline, CDR1 SGHNT and CDR2 YYREEE (reference sequence).

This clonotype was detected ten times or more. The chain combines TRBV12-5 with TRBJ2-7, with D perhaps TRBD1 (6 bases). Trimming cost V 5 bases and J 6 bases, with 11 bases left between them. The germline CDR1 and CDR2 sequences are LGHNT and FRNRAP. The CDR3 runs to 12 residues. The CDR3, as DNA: TGTGCTAGTGGTCCGACGGACAGCGAGCAGTACTTC. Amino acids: CASGPTDSEQYF.